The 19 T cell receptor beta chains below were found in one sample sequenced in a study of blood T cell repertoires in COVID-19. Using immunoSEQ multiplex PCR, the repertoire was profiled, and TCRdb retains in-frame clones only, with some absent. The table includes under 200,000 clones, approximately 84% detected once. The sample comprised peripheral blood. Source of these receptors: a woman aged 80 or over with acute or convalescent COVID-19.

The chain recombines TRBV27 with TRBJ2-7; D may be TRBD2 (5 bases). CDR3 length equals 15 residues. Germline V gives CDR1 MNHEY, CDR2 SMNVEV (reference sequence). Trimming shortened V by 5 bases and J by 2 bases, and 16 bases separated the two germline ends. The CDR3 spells CASSLNGLGAYEQYF. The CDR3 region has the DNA TGTGCCAGCAGTCTAAATGGCCTCGGGGCCTACGAGCAGTACTTC.

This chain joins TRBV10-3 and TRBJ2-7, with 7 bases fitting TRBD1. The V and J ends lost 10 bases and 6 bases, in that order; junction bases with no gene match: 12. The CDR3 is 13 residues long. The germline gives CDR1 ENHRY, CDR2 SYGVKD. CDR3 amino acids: CATTGPGGSEQYF. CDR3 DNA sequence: TGTGCCACCACAGGACCAGGGGGATCCGAGCAGTACTTC.

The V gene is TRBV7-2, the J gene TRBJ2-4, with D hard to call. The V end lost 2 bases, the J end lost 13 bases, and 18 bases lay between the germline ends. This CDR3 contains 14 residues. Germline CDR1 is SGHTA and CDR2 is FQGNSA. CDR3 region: CASSLSPALSGQYF. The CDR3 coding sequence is TGTGCCAGCAGCTTATCCCCTGCCCTCTCCGGGCAGTACTTC.

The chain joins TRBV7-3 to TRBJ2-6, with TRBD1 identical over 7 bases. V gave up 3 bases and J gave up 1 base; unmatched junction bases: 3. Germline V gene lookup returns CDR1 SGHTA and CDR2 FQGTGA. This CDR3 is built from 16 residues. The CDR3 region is CASSLGTASGANVLTF. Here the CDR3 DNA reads TGTGCCAGCAGCTTGGGGACAGCTTCTGGGGCCAACGTCCTGACTTTC.

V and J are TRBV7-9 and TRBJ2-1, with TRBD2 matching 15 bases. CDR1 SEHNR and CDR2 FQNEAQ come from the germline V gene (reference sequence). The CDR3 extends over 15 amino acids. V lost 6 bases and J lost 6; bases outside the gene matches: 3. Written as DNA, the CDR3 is TGTGCCAGCAGTTTGGGACTAGCGGGAGGCAATGAGCAGTTCTTC. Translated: CASSLGLAGGNEQFF.

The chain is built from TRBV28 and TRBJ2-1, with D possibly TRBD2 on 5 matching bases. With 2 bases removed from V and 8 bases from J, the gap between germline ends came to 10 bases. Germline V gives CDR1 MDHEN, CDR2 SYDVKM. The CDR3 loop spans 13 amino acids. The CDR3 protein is CASSLMSGDEQFF. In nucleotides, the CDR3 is TGTGCCAGCAGTTTAATGTCCGGGGATGAGCAGTTCTTC.

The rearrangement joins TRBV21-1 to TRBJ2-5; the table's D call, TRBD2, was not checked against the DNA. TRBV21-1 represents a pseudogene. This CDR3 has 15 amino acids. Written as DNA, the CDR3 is TGTGCCAGCAGTCCCCGAGGAGGGGCGGAGAAGACCCAGTACTTC. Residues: CASSPRGGAEKTQYF.

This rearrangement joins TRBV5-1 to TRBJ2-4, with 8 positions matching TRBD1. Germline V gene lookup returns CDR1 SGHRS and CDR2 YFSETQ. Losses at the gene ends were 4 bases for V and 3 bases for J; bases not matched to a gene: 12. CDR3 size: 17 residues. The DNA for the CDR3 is TGCGCCAGCAGCGGGGGGCCGGGACAGGTGGTCAAAAACATTCAGTACTTC. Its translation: CASSGGPGQVVKNIQYF.

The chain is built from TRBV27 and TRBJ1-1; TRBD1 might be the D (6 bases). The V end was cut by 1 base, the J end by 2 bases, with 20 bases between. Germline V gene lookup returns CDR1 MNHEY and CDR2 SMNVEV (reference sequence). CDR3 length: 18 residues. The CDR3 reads CASSLLAQGWSVNTEAFF. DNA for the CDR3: TGTGCCAGCAGTTTATTGGCACAGGGTTGGTCGGTCAACACTGAAGCTTTCTTT.

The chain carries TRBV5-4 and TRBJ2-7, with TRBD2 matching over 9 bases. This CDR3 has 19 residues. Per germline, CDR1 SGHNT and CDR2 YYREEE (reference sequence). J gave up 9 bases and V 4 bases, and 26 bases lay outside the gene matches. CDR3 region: CASSLRPSGEPYWGSRQYF. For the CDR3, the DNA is TGTGCCAGCAGCCTGCGGCCTAGCGGGGAACCTTACTGGGGTTCGAGGCAGTACTTC.

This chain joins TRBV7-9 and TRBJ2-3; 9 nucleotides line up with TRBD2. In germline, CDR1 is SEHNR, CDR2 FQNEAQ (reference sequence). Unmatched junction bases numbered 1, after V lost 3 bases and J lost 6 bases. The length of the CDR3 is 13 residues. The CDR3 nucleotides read TGTGCCAGCAGCTTTAGCGGGAGCGATACGCAGTATTTT. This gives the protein CASSFSGSDTQYF.

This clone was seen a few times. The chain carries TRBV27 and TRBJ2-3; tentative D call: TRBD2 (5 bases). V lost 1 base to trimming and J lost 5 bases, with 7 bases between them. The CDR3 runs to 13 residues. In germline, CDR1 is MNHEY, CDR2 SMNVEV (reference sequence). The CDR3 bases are TGTGCCAGCAGTTTATTTGCGGGAGATACGCAGTATTTT. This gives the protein CASSLFAGDTQYF.

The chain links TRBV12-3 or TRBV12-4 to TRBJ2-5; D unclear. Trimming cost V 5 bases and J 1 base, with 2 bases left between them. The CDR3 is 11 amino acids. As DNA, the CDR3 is TGTGCCAGCAGTCTCCAAGAGACCCAGTACTTC. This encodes CASSLQETQYF.

The CDR3 here is CASTRLPTGGSGYTF. For the CDR3, the DNA is TGTGCCAGTACCCGCCTCCCGACAGGCGGGAGTGGCTACACCTTC. The chain joins TRBV19 to TRBJ1-2; perhaps TRBD1 as D (6 bases). V was cut by 7 bases and J by 7 bases, with 22 bases left in between. This CDR3 is built from 15 residues. Per the germline V gene, CDR1 is LNHDA and CDR2 is SQIVND (reference sequence).

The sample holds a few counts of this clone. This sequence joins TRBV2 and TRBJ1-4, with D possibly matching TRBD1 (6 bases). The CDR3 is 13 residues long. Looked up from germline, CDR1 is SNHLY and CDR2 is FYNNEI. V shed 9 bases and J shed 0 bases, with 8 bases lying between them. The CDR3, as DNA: TGTGCCAGGACAGGCGCAACTAATGAAAAACTGTTTTTT. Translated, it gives CARTGATNEKLFF.

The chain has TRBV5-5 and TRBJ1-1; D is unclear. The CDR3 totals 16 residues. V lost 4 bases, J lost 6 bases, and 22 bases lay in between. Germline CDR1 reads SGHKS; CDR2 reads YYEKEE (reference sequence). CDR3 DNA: TGTGCCAGCAGCCCTGGAGACGGCGGGCCAGGAGCTGAAGCTTTCTTT. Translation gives CASSPGDGGPGAEAFF.

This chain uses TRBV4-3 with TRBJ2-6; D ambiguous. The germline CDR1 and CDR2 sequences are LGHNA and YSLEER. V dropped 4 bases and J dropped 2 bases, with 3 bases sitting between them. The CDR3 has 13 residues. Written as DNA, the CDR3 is TGCGCCAGCAGCCCTACTGGGGCCAACGTCCTGACTTTC. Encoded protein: CASSPTGANVLTF.

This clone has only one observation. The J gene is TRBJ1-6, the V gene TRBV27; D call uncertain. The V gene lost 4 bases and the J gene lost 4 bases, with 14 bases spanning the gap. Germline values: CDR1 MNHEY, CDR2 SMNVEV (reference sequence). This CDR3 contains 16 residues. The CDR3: CASSSRNSFYNSPLHF. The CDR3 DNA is TGTGCCAGCAGTTCGCGGAACTCCTTTTATAATTCACCCCTCCACTTT.

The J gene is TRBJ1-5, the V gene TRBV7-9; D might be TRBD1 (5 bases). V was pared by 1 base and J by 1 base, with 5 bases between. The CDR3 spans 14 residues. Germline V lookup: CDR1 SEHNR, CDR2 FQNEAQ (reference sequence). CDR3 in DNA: TGTGCCAGCAGCTTAGACAGGAGCAATCAGCCCCAGCATTTT. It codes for CASSLDRSNQPQHF.